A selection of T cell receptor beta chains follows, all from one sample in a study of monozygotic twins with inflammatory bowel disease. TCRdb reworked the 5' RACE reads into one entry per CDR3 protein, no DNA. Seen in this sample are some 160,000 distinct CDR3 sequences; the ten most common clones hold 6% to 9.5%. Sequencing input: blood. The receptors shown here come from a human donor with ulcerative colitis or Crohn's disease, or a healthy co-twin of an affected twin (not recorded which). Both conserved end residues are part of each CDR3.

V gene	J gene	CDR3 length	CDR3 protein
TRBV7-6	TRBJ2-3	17	CASSPSTWQGAIDTQYF
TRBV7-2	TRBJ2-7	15	CASSLAREVAYEQYF
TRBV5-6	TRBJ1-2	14	CASSFLGVDYGYTF
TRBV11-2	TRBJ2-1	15	CASSFVGQSHHEQFF
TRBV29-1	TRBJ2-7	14	CSVEPGTREEEQYF
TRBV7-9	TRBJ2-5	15	CASSPHEAPRETQYF
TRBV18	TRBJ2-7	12	CASGGQGYEQYF
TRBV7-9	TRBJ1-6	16	CASSLWEPGSGSPLHF
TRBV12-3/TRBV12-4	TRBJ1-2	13	CASSARDQNGYTF
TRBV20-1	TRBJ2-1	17	CSAPGLAGGHRYNEQFF
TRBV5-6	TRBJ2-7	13	CASSLGVGYEQYF
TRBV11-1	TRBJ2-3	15	CASSLDPGLAFAQYF
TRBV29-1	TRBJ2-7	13	CSVESELSYEQYF
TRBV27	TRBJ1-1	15	CASSPPQTPNTEAFF
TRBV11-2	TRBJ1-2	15	CASSPVRDRGRGYTF
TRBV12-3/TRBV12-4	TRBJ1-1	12	CASSNMNTEAFF
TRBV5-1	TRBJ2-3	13	CASSSGDLDTQYF
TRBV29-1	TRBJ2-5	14	CSVLVGTLGETQYF
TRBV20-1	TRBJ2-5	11	CSATWVETQYF
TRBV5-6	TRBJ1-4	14	CASSPRTSNEKLFF
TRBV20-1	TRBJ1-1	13	CSARWAGYTEAFF
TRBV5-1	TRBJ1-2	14	CASSSRTGGYGYTF
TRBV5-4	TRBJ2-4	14	CASSQRGGKNIQYF
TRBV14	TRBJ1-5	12	CANQGCNQPQHF
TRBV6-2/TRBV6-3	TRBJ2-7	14	CASMWAVSSHEQYF
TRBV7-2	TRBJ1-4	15	CASRATGGRGEKLFF
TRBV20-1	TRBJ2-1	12	CSATGDFNEQFF
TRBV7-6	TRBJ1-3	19	CASSLAIVRAVISGNTIYF
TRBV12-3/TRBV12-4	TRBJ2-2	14	CATLRGSGTGELFF
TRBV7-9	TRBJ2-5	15	CASSLGPQIQETQYF
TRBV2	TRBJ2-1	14	CASRDMNGRALWFF
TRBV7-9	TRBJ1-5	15	CASSLAPGQGQPQHF
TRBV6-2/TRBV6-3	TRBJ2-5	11	CASSYGETQYF
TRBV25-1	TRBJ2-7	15	CASSTSGSDTYEQYF
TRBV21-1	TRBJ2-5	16	CASSTPRDLRRETQYF